Each of the 18 T cell receptor beta chains below was sequenced from the same sample in a study of blood T cell repertoires in COVID-19. Generated by immunoSEQ multiplex PCR, the TCRdb table keeps only in-frame clones and is missing some. The profile shows roughly 200,000 clones, about three quarters of them singletons. Sequenced sample: peripheral blood. The origin of the receptors is a woman aged 45-65 years with active or convalescent COVID-19.

This clone was seen a single time. This sequence joins TRBV7-2 and TRBJ2-3; D gene unclear. Germline values: CDR1 SGHTA, CDR2 FQGNSA. This CDR3 spans 11 amino acids. Deletions cut 3 bases from V and 4 bases from J, with 2 bases between. The CDR3 reads CASSFSDTQYF. CDR3 coding DNA: TGTGCCAGCAGCTTCTCAGATACGCAGTATTTT.

This chain connects TRBV30 to TRBJ1-3; D perhaps matches TRBD1 (5 bases). The CDR3 consists of 14 residues. The V end was cut by 2 bases, the J end by 2 bases, with 10 bases between. CDR1 is GTSNPN, CDR2 SVGIG, per germline (reference sequence). This CDR3 reads CAWSRGETGNTIYF. The CDR3 region has the DNA TGTGCCTGGAGTCGGGGGGAAACTGGAAACACCATATATTTT.

The J gene is TRBJ1-5, the V gene TRBV5-5; tentatively, D is TRBD1 (5 bases). V lost 0 bases, J lost 5 bases, and 15 bases lay in between. The CDR3 extends over 16 amino acids. The V gene's germline CDR1 is SGHKS and CDR2 YYEKEE (reference sequence). CDR3 amino acids: CASSLAPGGLDQPQHF. In DNA form, the CDR3 reads TGTGCCAGCAGCTTGGCCCCCGGGGGTCTAGATCAGCCCCAGCATTTT.

This clone was detected ten times or more. This chain joins TRBV5-1 and TRBJ2-1; 10 bases are shared with TRBD2. Germline V gives CDR1 SGHRS, CDR2 YFSETQ. V gave up 3 bases and J gave up 7 bases; unmatched junction bases: 4. The CDR3 covers 14 residues. The CDR3 DNA sequence: TGCGCCAGCAGCTCCGCTAGCGGGAGAAATGAGCAGTTCTTC. Translating gives CASSSASGRNEQFF. The variable domain in full, completed from reference TRBV5-1 and TRBJ2-1, reads KAGVTQTPRYLIKTRGQQVTLSCSPISGHRSVSWYQQTPGQGLQFLFEYFSETQRNKGNFPGRFSGRQFSNSRSEMNVSTLELGDSALYLCASSSASGRNEQFFGPGTRLTVL.

In its sample, this clone was seen once. V and J are TRBV7-6 and TRBJ2-7; 7 bases map to TRBD2. Germline CDR1 and CDR2: SGHVS and FNYEAQ. This CDR3 has 16 residues. With V trimmed by 1 base and J by 3 bases, 9 bases remained unmatched. The CDR3 here is CASSLDPPGGSYEQYF. Written as DNA, the CDR3 is TGTGCCAGCAGCTTAGACCCCCCCGGCGGGAGCTACGAGCAGTACTTC.

The rearrangement uses TRBV7-2 and TRBJ1-1; no definite D call. This CDR3 spans 12 amino acids. V lost 5 bases, J lost 1 base, and 5 bases lay in between. Germline CDR1 SGHTA, CDR2 FQGNSA. CDR3: CASSGRNTEAFF. The CDR3 DNA reads as TGTGCCAGCAGCGGGAGGAACACTGAAGCTTTCTTT.

This chain connects TRBV9 to TRBJ2-1; TRBD2 might be the D (7 bases). Germline CDR1 SGDLS, CDR2 YYNGEE. CDR3 length equals 15 residues. The germline V and J ends were trimmed by 3 bases and 6 bases, with 16 bases remaining between them. The CDR3 sequence is CASSEQGTGGNEQFF. CDR3 in DNA: TGTGCCAGCAGCGAGCAGGGGACGGGGGGCAATGAGCAGTTCTTC.

In regard to this clone: Additional DNA sequences in this sample encode the identical CDR3. The chain uses TRBV9 and TRBJ2-1, with D possibly matching TRBD2 (5 bases). Germline values: CDR1 SGDLS, CDR2 YYNGEE. The V end lost 2 bases, the J end lost 0 bases, and 9 bases lay between the germline ends. CDR3 length: 15 residues. The CDR3 protein is CASSVTGSSYNEQFF. CDR3 DNA: TGTGCCAGCAGCGTTACGGGAAGCTCCTACAATGAGCAGTTCTTC. Complete variable domain (other parts from reference TRBV9 and TRBJ2-1): DSGVTQTPKHLITATGQRVTLRCSPRSGDLSVYWYQQSLDQGLQFLIQYYNGEERAKGNILERFSAQQFPDLHSELNLSSLELGDSALYFCASSVTGSSYNEQFFGPGTRLTVL.

This chain joins TRBV6-5 and TRBJ2-1, with 8 bases matching TRBD2. Germline-derived CDR1 and CDR2 are MNHEY and SVGAGI. The ends lost 2 bases at V and 6 bases at J; junction bases unmatched: 9. This CDR3 has 16 residues. CDR3 region: CASSYGFGLAINEQFF. In DNA, the CDR3 is TGTGCCAGCAGTTACGGTTTCGGACTAGCCATCAATGAGCAGTTCTTC.

The chain uses TRBV18 and TRBJ1-6; D is perhaps TRBD1 (5 bases). CDR3 size: 16 residues. Germline CDR1 is KGHSH and CDR2 is LQKENI. The V and J ends lost 3 bases and 7 bases respectively, with 16 bases between them. CDR3 protein: CASSPNPGNGNSPLHF. The CDR3 DNA reads as TGTGCCAGCTCACCCAACCCAGGGAACGGCAATTCACCCCTCCACTTT.

A remark on this clone: This CDR3 is also generated by other DNA sequences in the sample. The chain couples TRBV5-6 to TRBJ1-1, with D tentatively TRBD1 (6 bases). Germline V gene sequence: CDR1 SGHDT, CDR2 YYEEEE. Trimming cost V 0 bases and J 1 base, with 7 bases left between them. The CDR3 covers 14 residues. The CDR3 bases are TGTGCCAGCAGCTTGGGACAGGCGAACACTGAAGCTTTCTTT. Amino acid sequence: CASSLGQANTEAFF.

This clone is a singleton in its sample. The rearrangement uses TRBV5-1 and TRBJ1-1, with TRBD1 matching over 9 bases. V trimming: 2 bases; J trimming: 8 bases; junction bases outside the gene matches: 7. From germline, CDR1 is SGHRS and CDR2 YFSETQ. The CDR3 is made up of 14 amino acids. The CDR3 is CASSFDGQGREAFF. CDR3 nucleotides: TGCGCCAGCAGCTTCGATGGACAGGGGAGAGAAGCTTTCTTT.

The CDR3 sequence is CASSYSAGGSTDTQYF. In DNA, the CDR3 is TGTGCCAGCAGTTACTCCGCGGGAGGCTCCACAGATACGCAGTATTTT. The chain uses TRBV6-2 or TRBV6-3 and TRBJ2-3, with 8 positions matching TRBD2. Trimming removed 0 bases from V and 2 bases from J; junction bases left unmatched: 4. This CDR3 spans 16 amino acids. Germline V gene data show CDR1 as MNHEY and CDR2 as SVGEGT.

CDR3 sequence (DNA): TGTGCCACCAGTTCGGCAGGTAGAAATGGCTACACCTTC. Amino acids: CATSSAGRNGYTF. V is TRBV24-1 and J is TRBJ1-2, with no clear D. Germline lookup yields CDR1 KGHDR and CDR2 SFDVKD. The V end lost 6 bases, the J end lost 6 bases, and 13 bases lay between the germline ends. The CDR3 sequence is 13 residues long.

The CDR3: CASSLEGTAGNTIYF. The CDR3 coding sequence is TGTGCCAGCAGCTTAGAGGGGACTGCAGGAAACACCATATATTTT. The chain uses TRBV7-2 and TRBJ1-3; maybe TRBD1 (5 bases). Trimming pared 1 base from V and 4 bases from J, leaving 11 bases between. The germline gives CDR1 SGHTA, CDR2 FQGNSA. The CDR3 consists of 15 residues. Full variable domain (outside the CDR3, taken from reference TRBV7-2 and TRBJ1-3): GAGVSQSPSNKVTEKGKDVELRCDPISGHTALYWYRQSLGQGLEFLIYFQGNSAPDKSGLPSDRFSAERTGGSVSTLTIQRTQQEDSAVYLCASSLEGTAGNTIYFGEGSWLTVV.

The J gene is TRBJ2-7, the V gene TRBV29-1; 7 nucleotides match TRBD2. Germline CDR1 and CDR2: SQVTM and ANQGSEA. J gave up 0 bases and V 6 bases, and 5 bases lay outside the gene matches. The CDR3 consists of 13 residues. The CDR3 sequence is CSVKASGSYEQYF. CDR3 coding DNA: TGCAGCGTGAAGGCTAGCGGCTCCTACGAGCAGTACTTC.

Details on this clone: A junction boundary mismatches the germline segment, possibly from a read error. The chain links TRBV6-2 or TRBV6-3 to TRBJ2-1, with 15 bases aligning to TRBD2. CDR1 and CDR2 (germline): MNHEY, SVGEGT. The CDR3 has 15 residues. CDR3 in amino acids: CASSFAGLAGGSRVF. The CDR3 DNA is TGTGCCAGCAGTTTCGCGGGACTAGCGGGAGGTTCCAGGGTCTTC.

This sequence joins TRBV27 and TRBJ2-5; 8 bases map to TRBD2. The V gene end was trimmed by 5 bases and the J gene end by 9 bases; junction bases not matched to a gene: 5. The germline CDR1 and CDR2 sequences are MNHEY and SMNVEV (reference sequence). This CDR3 has 12 amino acids. CDR3 region: CASSGPGGAQYF. In DNA, the CDR3 is TGTGCCAGCAGTGGGCCCGGGGGGGCCCAGTACTTC.